This T cell receptor (beta chain) derives from a study of OX40 agonist ivuxolimab in advanced cancers. Trimming cost V 5 bases and J 3 bases, with 16 bases left between them. The CDR3 loop spans 15 amino acids. The germline CDR1 and CDR2 sequences are LGHNA and YSLEER. Systemic immunosuppression or autoimmune disease history was grounds to exclude patients. Using immunoSEQ multiplex PCR, the repertoire was profiled, and TCRdb retains in-frame clones only, with some absent. The sample records 55,000 to 80,000 clones, 84% being singletons. The TCR was taken from an adult with an advanced solid tumor such as melanoma, head and neck, liver or kidney cancer. The sample in question was CD4+ or CD8+ T cells sorted from blood, obtained in a trial of the OX40 agonist ivuxolimab. The chain has TRBV4-3 and TRBJ1-1; possible D gene TRBD1, 6 bases. The CDR3 DNA follows: TGCGCCAGCAGCAACTTAACAGGGAGGGACACTGAAGCTTTCTTT. Translating it yields CASSNLTGRDTEAFF.